This entry features one T cell receptor beta chain sequence. The CDR3 loop spans 15 amino acids. In germline, CDR1 is SGHRS, CDR2 YFSETQ. V lost 0 bases and J lost 3, with 10 bases in between. Sequenced by immunoSEQ multiplex PCR; TCRdb stores in-frame clones only, minus some. Found here are under 300,000 clones, around 93% of them singletons; the top ten hold 0.95% to 1.5%. These data belong to a study of blood T cell repertoires in COVID-19. Donors were grouped by their self-reported clinical history. The chain is built from TRBV5-1 and TRBJ1-5; D might be TRBD1 (6 bases). The sequenced sample was PBMCs or T cells enriched from blood (not recorded which). This clonotype was sampled from a human donor in a cohort exposed to, infected with or recovered from COVID-19 (not recorded which). The donor label of this sample is uncertain. CDR3 nucleotides: TGCGCCAGCAGCTTGGGACAGGCCCCCAATCAGCCCCAGCATTTT. Its protein product is CASSLGQAPNQPQHF. The entire variable domain, with the rest obtained from reference TRBV5-1 and TRBJ1-5, is as follows: KAGVTQTPRYLIKTRGQQVTLSCSPISGHRSVSWYQQTPGQGLQFLFEYFSETQRNKGNFPGRFSGRQFSNSRSEMNVSTLELGDSALYLCASSLGQAPNQPQHFGDGTRLSIL.